The rows below give T cell receptor beta chains drawn from one sample of a study of T cell responses to AZD1222 COVID-19 vaccine. Profiled with immunoSEQ multiplex PCR; TCRdb holds only in-frame clones, not every one. The sample lists 200,000 or so clones; around 93% were seen once. This specimen consisted of peripheral blood, obtained on day 0 of AZD1222 vaccination. The receptor set was obtained from an adult in good health. Each CDR3 is given with its conserved first and last residue. A D gene is named only where the DNA matches it firmly. Size values are once, few and many counts, or a class for expanded clones, and some rows have none.

12,TRBJ1-1,once,-,TRBV5-6,CASSLQGTEAFF,TGTGCCAGCAGCTTACAGGGCACTGAAGCTTTCTTT
15,TRBJ1-1,-,TRBD1,TRBV5-1,CASSAGGTGYFEAFF,TGCGCCAGCAGCGCGGGGGGGACAGGCTATTTTGAAGCTTTCTTT
16,TRBJ2-1,-,-,TRBV6-6,CASSYPEEGATNEQFF,TGTGCCAGCAGTTACCCCGAGGAGGGGGCCACGAATGAGCAGTTCTTC
16,TRBJ2-7,-,-,TRBV9,CASSVDPAGPPYEQYF,TGTGCCAGCAGCGTAGACCCAGCGGGTCCCCCCTACGAGCAGTACTTC
15,TRBJ1-4,-,-,TRBV28,CASSLLYGANEKLFF,TGTGCCAGCAGTTTACTATACGGGGCTAATGAAAAACTGTTTTTT
13,TRBJ1-2,-,TRBD1,TRBV2,CASRGQVLDGYTF,TGTGCCAGCAGAGGACAGGTCCTTGATGGCTACACCTTC
14,TRBJ1-2,-,-,TRBV19,CASTRTGQYYGYTF,TGTGCCAGTACCCGGACGGGGCAATACTATGGCTACACCTTC
12,TRBJ1-2,-,-,TRBV6-5,CASTPGGYGYTF,TGTGCCAGCACACCGGGGGGGTATGGCTACACCTTC
13,TRBJ2-1,-,-,TRBV6-6,CASSSDSYNEQFF,TGTGCCAGCAGTTCCGACAGTTACAATGAGCAGTTCTTC
13,TRBJ1-1,-,-,TRBV29-1,CSVAPVRGTEAFF,TGCAGCGTTGCCCCCGTAAGGGGCACTGAAGCTTTCTTT
11,TRBJ2-7,-,TRBD1,TRBV27,CATRGLYEQYF,TGTGCCACGAGGGGGCTATACGAGCAGTACTTC
16,TRBJ1-5,once,TRBD1,TRBV28,CASSFGPDRGNQPQHF,TGTGCCAGCAGTTTCGGCCCCGACAGGGGCAATCAGCCCCAGCATTTT
15,TRBJ1-4,-,-,TRBV2,CASSAGSGANEKLFF,TGTGCCAGCAGTGCGGGCAGTGGGGCTAATGAAAAACTGTTTTTT
14,TRBJ1-6,-,-,TRBV9,CASSVDAVNSPLHF,TGTGCCAGCAGCGTAGATGCGGTGAATTCACCCCTCCACTTT
14,TRBJ2-6,-,-,TRBV19,CASSIGRVANVLTF,TGTGCCAGTAGTATCGGCCGAGTGGCCAACGTCCTGACTTTC
18,TRBJ2-7,-,-,TRBV7-2,CASSPRPLTGKSSYEQYF,TGTGCCAGCAGCCCCCGCCCTTTGACAGGCAAGAGCTCCTACGAGCAGTACTTC
11,TRBJ1-1,-,-,TRBV20-1,CSARALAFAFF,TGCAGTGCTAGGGCCCTTGCGTTTGCTTTCTTT